Shown below are 20 T cell receptor beta chains from a single sample sequenced in a study of regulatory T cells in long-lasting Graves disease. Arm-PCR of CDR3 regions and iRepertoire HTBI primers were the basis on which TCR beta libraries were built. From the multiplex PCR reads, TCRdb called clonotypes with MiXCR, one entry per CDR3 protein. The profile shows about 220,000 distinct CDR3 sequences, about 16% of them singletons. Specified time point: newly diagnosed GD, antithyroid drugs for less than 3 months. Generation of the TCR library employed RNA extracted from PBMCs. The sequencing here drew on peripheral blood mononuclear cells (PBMCs), taken at new diagnosis, from a patient treated with antithyroid drugs. The receptor set was obtained from a female donor with Graves disease.

On this clonotype: Since a much larger clone is just one base distant, this may be a read error. The chain is built from TRBV20-1 and TRBJ2-5; no reliable D call. CDR1 is DFQATT and CDR2 is SNEGSKA in the germline V gene (reference sequence). This CDR3 region has 13 residues. The V end lost 3 bases, the J end lost 11 bases, and 19 bases lay between the germline ends. The CDR3 DNA follows: TGCAGTGCTAGCCTAGAGCCACGCAATGAGCAGTACTTC. Translating gives CSASLEPRNEQYF.

This clonotype was counted many times. The chain combines TRBV11-2 with TRBJ2-1; a weak D match, TRBD2 (5 bases). There are 14 residues in the CDR3. V was cut by 3 bases and J by 8 bases, with 14 bases left in between. Germline V gene sequence: CDR1 SGHAT, CDR2 FQNNGV. The CDR3 region has the DNA TGTGCCAGCAGCTTGACGAGGGTTGCGGATGAGCAGTTCTTC. It codes for CASSLTRVADEQFF.

The V and J genes are TRBV6-2 or TRBV6-3 and TRBJ2-7; 9 bases map to TRBD1. This CDR3 is 15 amino acids long. The V segment lost 4 bases and the J segment 7 bases; nucleotides outside the gene matches: 11. Germline assignment: CDR1 MNHEY and CDR2 SVGEGT. The CDR3 sequence: CASSCRRTGEGEQYF. The DNA for the CDR3 is TGTGCCAGCAGTTGCAGAAGGACAGGGGAGGGTGAGCAGTACTTC.

The rearrangement links TRBV4-1 to TRBJ1-4; D gene ambiguous. The V and J ends lost 1 base and 0 bases respectively, with 12 bases between them. The CDR3 has 17 amino acids. CDR1 and CDR2 (germline): MGHRA, YSYEKL. The CDR3 protein is CASSQAPAVATNEKLFF. CDR3 nucleotides: TGCGCCAGCAGCCAAGCTCCGGCGGTTGCAACTAATGAAAAACTGTTTTTT.

V is TRBV20-1 and J is TRBJ2-2; 11 bases map to TRBD2. The V gene's germline CDR1 is DFQATT and CDR2 SNEGSKA (reference sequence). The junction had 8 bases not matched to a gene; V was cut back by 6 bases and J by 2 bases. This CDR3 is built from 16 residues. The CDR3 nucleotides are TGCAGTGCCCTCATAGCGGGAGGGCCTAACACCGGGGAGCTGTTTTTT. It codes for CSALIAGGPNTGELFF.

For this clonotype: This may stem from a read error, because a much larger clone lies one nucleotide away. V usage is TRBV6-9 and J usage is TRBJ2-2, with 10 nucleotides matching TRBD1. Per germline, CDR1 MNHGY and CDR2 SVAAGI. The CDR3 runs 15 residues. This CDR3 is CASSFGTGADGGLFF. The CDR3, as DNA: TGTGCCAGCAGTTTTGGGACAGGGGCCGACGGGGGGCTGTTTTTT.

This clonotype was seen ten or more times. V usage is TRBV30 and J usage is TRBJ1-1, with D possibly TRBD1 on 6 matching bases. Trimming took 3 bases from V and 3 from J, leaving 11 bases between them. CDR1 GTSNPN and CDR2 SVGIG come from the germline V gene (reference sequence). This CDR3 spans 13 amino acids. The CDR3 region has the DNA TGTGCCTGGAGACGGGGGGCTGACACTGAAGCTTTCTTT. It yields the protein CAWRRGADTEAFF. The variable domain in full, completed from reference TRBV30 and TRBJ1-1, reads SQTIHQWPATLVQPVGSPLSLECTVEGTSNPNLYWYRQAAGRGLQLLFYSVGIGQISSEVPQNLSASRPQDRQFILSSKKLLLSDSGFYLCAWRRGADTEAFFGQGTRLTVV.

This clonotype was picked up many times. The chain has TRBV6-2 or TRBV6-3 and TRBJ1-1; D not certain. V was cut by 3 bases and J by 1 base, with 6 bases left in between. CDR3 size: 13 residues. Germline V gene sequence: CDR1 MNHEY, CDR2 SVGEGT. The CDR3 DNA reads as TGTGCCAGCAGTTATAGACAGAACACTGAAGCTTTCTTT. Translated: CASSYRQNTEAFF.

This clonotype showed up many times. The chain employs TRBV2 and TRBJ2-5; unclear D gene. This CDR3 has 11 amino acids. V was clipped by 8 bases and J by 6 bases, with 10 bases between them. Germline CDR1 reads SNHLY; CDR2 reads FYNNEI. The CDR3 loop reads CASLGPKTQYF. CDR3 bases: TGTGCCAGCCTTGGGCCGAAGACCCAGTACTTC.

The chain is built from TRBV6-2 or TRBV6-3 and TRBJ2-3; 10 bases line up with TRBD2. Trimming took 6 bases from V and 2 from J; bases not matched to a gene: 8. CDR1 is MNHEY and CDR2 is SVGEGT in the germline V gene. The CDR3 covers 16 residues. CDR3 sequence reads: CASSPRTSGDTDTQYF. The DNA of the CDR3 is TGTGCCAGCAGCCCCCGGACTAGCGGTGACACAGATACGCAGTATTTT.

This clonotype appeared many times. This sequence joins TRBV6-1 and TRBJ2-5, with D perhaps matching TRBD1 (6 bases). The CDR3 runs to 15 residues. Trimming cost V 6 bases and J 2 bases, with 16 bases left between them. The germline V gene has CDR1 MNHNS and CDR2 SASEGT. The DNA of the CDR3 is TGTGCCAGCAGCCCTGACAGGAGGACGCAAGAGACCCAGTACTTC. Translation gives CASSPDRRTQETQYF.

This rearrangement joins TRBV7-9 to TRBJ1-1; a weak D match, TRBD1 (6 bases). Per germline, CDR1 SEHNR and CDR2 FQNEAQ (reference sequence). The ends were cut back, 7 bases at V and 1 base at J, with 13 bases in the middle. The CDR3 contains 14 residues. CDR3 residues: CASNGGLRNTEAFF. The CDR3 coding sequence is TGTGCCAGCAACGGGGGGCTCAGGAACACTGAAGCTTTCTTT. The variable domain in full, completed from reference TRBV7-9 and TRBJ1-1, reads DTGVSQNPRHKITKRGQNVTFRCDPISEHNRLYWYRQTLGQGPEFLTYFQNEAQLEKSRLLSDRFSAERPKGSFSTLEIQRTEQGDSAMYLCASNGGLRNTEAFFGQGTRLTVV.

Many counts were recorded for this clonotype. The rearrangement links TRBV19 to TRBJ1-2; TRBD1 matches at 7 bases. Germline V gene lookup returns CDR1 LNHDA and CDR2 SQIVND (reference sequence). With 6 bases clipped from V and 2 bases from J, the junction kept 3 bases outside the gene matches. The CDR3 totals 13 residues. The CDR3 here is CASRLTGNYGYTF. As DNA, the CDR3 is TGTGCCAGTAGACTGACAGGGAACTATGGCTACACCTTC. Using reference TRBV19 and TRBJ1-2 for the parts outside the CDR3, the full variable domain is DGGITQSPKYLFRKEGQNVTLSCEQNLNHDAMYWYRQDPGQGLRLIYYSQIVNDFQKGDIAEGYSVSREKKESFPLTVTSAQKNPTAFYLCASRLTGNYGYTFGSGTRLTVV.

Ten or more counts support this clonotype. The J gene is TRBJ2-6, the V gene TRBV27, with D tentatively TRBD2 (6 bases). Germline CDR1 and CDR2: MNHEY and SMNVEV (reference sequence). Trimming took off 0 bases at V and 0 bases at J, with 15 bases between the two ends. The length of the CDR3 is 19 residues. The chain's CDR3 is CASSLSNRWGDSGANVLTF. The CDR3 DNA is TGTGCCAGCAGTTTATCTAATCGTTGGGGGGACTCTGGGGCCAACGTCCTGACTTTC.

The chain is built from TRBV2 and TRBJ2-5; perhaps TRBD2 as D (5 bases). Germline CDR1 and CDR2: SNHLY and FYNNEI. The length of the CDR3 is 13 residues. Trimming cost V 7 bases and J 3 bases, with 12 bases left between them. The CDR3 DNA follows: TGTGCCAGCACCCTATTGAGGGAAGAGACCCAGTACTTC. Translating it yields CASTLLREETQYF. Complete variable domain (other parts from reference TRBV2 and TRBJ2-5): EPEVTQTPSHQVTQMGQEVILRCVPISNHLYFYWYRQILGQKVEFLVSFYNNEISEKSEIFDDQFSVERPDGSNFTLKIRSTKLEDSAMYFCASTLLREETQYFGPGTRLLVL.

J is TRBJ2-3 and V is TRBV6-9; 8 nucleotides line up with TRBD2. Germline CDR1 MNHGY, CDR2 SVAAGI. CDR3 size: 14 residues. The V gene end was trimmed by 4 bases and the J gene end by 4 bases; junction bases not matched to a gene: 4. As DNA, the CDR3 is TGTGCCAGCAGTTCGCTAGCGGGCCCAGATACGCAGTATTTT. Encoded protein: CASSSLAGPDTQYF.

As regards this clonotype: This sequence is one base from a far larger clone and is likely a read error. This chain connects TRBV28 to TRBJ2-3; no reliable D call. CDR1 is MDHEN and CDR2 is SYDVKM in the germline V gene. This CDR3 spans 12 amino acids. The CDR3 protein is CASSPRSDTQCF. The CDR3 coding sequence is TGTGCCAGCTCACCAAGGTCAGATACGCAGTGTTTT.

This clonotype was recorded many times. J is TRBJ2-3 and V is TRBV30, with 14 bases matching TRBD2. The germline V gene encodes CDR1 GTSNPN and CDR2 SVGIG (reference sequence). Germline trimming cut 5 bases from V and 4 bases from J; bases unmatched to any gene: 2. This CDR3 region has 14 residues. CDR3 sequence (DNA): TGTGCCTGGGGGACTAGCGGGAGTGCAGATACGCAGTATTTT. This codes for CAWGTSGSADTQYF.

This clonotype was seen repeatedly, ten times or more. One end of the junction does not line up with germline, which may come from a read error. The chain uses TRBV13 and TRBJ1-1; 7 positions match TRBD1. Germline loops: CDR1 PRHDT, CDR2 FYEKMQ (reference sequence). The length of the CDR3 is 13 residues. The CDR3 nucleotides read TGTGCCAGCAGCTTAGAGGGGGCCGGGGAAGGTTTCTTT. This sequence encodes CASSLEGAGEGFF.

In regard to this clonotype: A much larger clone differs from this one at a single base, so this may be a read error. Lacking the conserved final phenylalanine or tryptophan, this CDR3 likely reflects a read error. The chain is built from TRBV6-1 and TRBJ1-4; no clear D gene. Trimming removed 6 bases from V and 6 bases from J, with 8 bases in between. The CDR3 consists of 12 residues. The germline V gene encodes CDR1 MNHNS and CDR2 SASEGT. CDR3 residues: CASRDGDEKLFS. The CDR3 region has the DNA TGTGCCAGCAGGGATGGGGATGAAAAACTGTTTTCT.